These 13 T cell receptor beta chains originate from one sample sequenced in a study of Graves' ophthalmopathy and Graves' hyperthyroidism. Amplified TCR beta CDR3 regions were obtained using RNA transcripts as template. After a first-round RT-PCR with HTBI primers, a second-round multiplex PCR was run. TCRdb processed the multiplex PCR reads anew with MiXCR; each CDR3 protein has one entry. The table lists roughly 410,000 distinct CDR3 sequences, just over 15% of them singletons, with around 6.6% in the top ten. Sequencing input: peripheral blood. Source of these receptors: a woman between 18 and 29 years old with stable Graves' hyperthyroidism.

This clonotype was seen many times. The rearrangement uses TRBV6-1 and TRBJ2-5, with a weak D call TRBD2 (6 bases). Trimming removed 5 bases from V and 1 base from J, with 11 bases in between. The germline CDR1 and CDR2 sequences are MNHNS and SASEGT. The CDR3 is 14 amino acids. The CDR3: CASSRGTSQETQYF. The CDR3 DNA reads TGTGCCAGCAGTCGCGGGACCTCCCAAGAGACCCAGTACTTC.

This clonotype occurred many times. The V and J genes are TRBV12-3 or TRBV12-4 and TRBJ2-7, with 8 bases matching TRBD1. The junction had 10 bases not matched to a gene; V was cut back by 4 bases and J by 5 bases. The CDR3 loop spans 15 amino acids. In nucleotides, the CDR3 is TGTGCCAGCAGTTCTTGGCAGGGGGCGATCAACGAGCAGTACTTC. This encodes CASSSWQGAINEQYF.

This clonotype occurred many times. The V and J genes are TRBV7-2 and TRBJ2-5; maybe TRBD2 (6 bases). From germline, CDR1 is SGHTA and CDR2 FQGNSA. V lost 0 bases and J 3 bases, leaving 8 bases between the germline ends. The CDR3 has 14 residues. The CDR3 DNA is TGTGCCAGCAGCTTAGCGCGGAGGGAAGAGACCCAGTACTTC. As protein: CASSLARREETQYF.

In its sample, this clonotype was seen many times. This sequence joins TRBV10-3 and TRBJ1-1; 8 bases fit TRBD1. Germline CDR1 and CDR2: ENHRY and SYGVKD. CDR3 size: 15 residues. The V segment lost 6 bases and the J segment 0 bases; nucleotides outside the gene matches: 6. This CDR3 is CAIRSDRAMNTEAFF. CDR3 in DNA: TGTGCCATCAGATCGGACAGGGCTATGAACACTGAAGCTTTCTTT.

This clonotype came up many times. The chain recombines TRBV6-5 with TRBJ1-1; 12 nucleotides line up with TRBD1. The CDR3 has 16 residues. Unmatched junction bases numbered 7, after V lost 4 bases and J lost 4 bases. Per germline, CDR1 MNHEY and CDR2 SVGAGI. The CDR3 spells CASSSRDRGPFTEAFF. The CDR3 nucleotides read TGTGCCAGCAGTTCACGGGACAGGGGGCCGTTCACTGAAGCTTTCTTT.

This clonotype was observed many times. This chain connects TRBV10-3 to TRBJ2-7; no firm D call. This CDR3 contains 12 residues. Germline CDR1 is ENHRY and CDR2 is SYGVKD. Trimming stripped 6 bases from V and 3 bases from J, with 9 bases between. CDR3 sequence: CAISQERYEQYF. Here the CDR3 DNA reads TGTGCCATCAGCCAGGAGCGCTACGAGCAGTACTTC.

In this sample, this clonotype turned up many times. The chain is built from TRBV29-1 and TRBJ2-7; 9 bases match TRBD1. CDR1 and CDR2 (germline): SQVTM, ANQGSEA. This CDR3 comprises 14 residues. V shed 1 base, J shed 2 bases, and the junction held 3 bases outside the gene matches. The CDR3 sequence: CSVEGGQGTYEQYF. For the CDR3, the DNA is TGCAGCGTTGAAGGTGGACAGGGGACCTACGAGCAGTACTTC.

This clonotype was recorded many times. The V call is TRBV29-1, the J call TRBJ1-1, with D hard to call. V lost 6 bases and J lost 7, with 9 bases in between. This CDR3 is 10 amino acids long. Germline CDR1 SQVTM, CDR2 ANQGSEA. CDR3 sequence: CSVREGEAFF. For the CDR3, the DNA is TGCAGCGTCCGTGAGGGTGAAGCTTTCTTT.

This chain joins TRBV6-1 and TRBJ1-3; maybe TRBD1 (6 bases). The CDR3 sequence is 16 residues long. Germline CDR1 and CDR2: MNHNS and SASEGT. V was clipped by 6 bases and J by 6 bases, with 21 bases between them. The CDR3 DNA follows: TGTGCCAGCAGCAGGGCGGGGGGGCGCAGGAAAAACACCATATATTTT. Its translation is CASSRAGGRRKNTIYF.

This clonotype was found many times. CDR3 in amino acids: CASSYSGTGSYEQYF. CDR3 bases: TGTGCCAGCAGTTACTCTGGGACAGGGTCCTACGAGCAGTACTTC. This chain connects TRBV6-5 to TRBJ2-7; 9 positions match TRBD1. The CDR3 is 15 amino acids. Germline trimming cut 0 bases from V and 1 base from J; bases unmatched to any gene: 1. Germline V lookup: CDR1 MNHEY, CDR2 SVGAGI.

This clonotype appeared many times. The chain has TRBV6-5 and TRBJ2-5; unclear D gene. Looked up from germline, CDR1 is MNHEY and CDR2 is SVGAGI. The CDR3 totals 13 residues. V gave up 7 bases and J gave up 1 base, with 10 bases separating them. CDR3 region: CASTVLLQETQYF. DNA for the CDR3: TGTGCCAGCACTGTACTGCTCCAAGAGACCCAGTACTTC.

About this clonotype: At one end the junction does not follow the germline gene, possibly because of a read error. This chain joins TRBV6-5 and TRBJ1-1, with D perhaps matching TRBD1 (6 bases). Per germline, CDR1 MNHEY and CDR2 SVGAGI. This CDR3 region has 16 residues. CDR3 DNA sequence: TGTGCCAGCAGTTACTCGCTGGCGGGGGCTAACACTGAAGCTTGCTTT. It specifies CASSYSLAGANTEACF.

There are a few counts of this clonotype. CDR3 region: CASSVVEGVPPETQYF. The CDR3 region has the DNA TGTGCCAGCAGCGTAGTAGAGGGGGTCCCCCCAGAGACCCAGTACTTC. This chain uses TRBV9 with TRBJ2-5, with a tentative D call TRBD1 (6 bases). The CDR3 has 16 amino acids. CDR1 is SGDLS, CDR2 YYNGEE, per germline. Trimming removed 0 bases at V and 4 bases at J, with 16 bases between. The complete variable domain, with remaining parts taken from reference TRBV9 and TRBJ2-5, reads DSGVTQTPKHLITATGQRVTLRCSPRSGDLSVYWYQQSLDQGLQFLIQYYNGEERAKGNILERFSAQQFPDLHSELNLSSLELGDSALYFCASSVVEGVPPETQYFGPGTRLLVL.